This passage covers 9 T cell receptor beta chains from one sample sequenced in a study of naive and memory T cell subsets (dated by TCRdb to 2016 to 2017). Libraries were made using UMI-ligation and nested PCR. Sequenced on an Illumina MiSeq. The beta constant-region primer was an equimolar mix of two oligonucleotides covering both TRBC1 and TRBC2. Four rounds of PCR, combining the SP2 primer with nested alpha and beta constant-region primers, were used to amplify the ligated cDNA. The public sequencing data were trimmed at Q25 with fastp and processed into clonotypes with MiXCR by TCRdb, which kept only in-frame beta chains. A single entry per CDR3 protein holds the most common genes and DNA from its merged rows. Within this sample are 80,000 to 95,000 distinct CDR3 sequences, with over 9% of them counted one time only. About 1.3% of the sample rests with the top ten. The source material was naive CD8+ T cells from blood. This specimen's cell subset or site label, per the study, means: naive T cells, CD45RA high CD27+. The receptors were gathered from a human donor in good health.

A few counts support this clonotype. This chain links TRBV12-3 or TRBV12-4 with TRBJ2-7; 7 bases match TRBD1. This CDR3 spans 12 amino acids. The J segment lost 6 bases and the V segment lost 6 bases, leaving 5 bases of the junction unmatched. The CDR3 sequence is CASSSTGAEQYF. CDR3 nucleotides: TGTGCCAGCAGCTCCACAGGGGCCGAGCAGTACTTC.

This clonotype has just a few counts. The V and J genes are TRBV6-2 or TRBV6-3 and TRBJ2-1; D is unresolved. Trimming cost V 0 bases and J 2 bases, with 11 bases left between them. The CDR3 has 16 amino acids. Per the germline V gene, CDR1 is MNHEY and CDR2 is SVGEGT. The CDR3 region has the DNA TGTGCCAGCAGTTACTCGTGGCGGAACCCCTACAATGAGCAGTTCTTC. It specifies CASSYSWRNPYNEQFF.

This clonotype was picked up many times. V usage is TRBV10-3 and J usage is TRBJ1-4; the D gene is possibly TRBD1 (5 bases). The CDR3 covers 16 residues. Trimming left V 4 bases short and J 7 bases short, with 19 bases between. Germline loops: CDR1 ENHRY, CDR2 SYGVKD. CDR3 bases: TGTGCCATCAGTGCGGGACCGGAAAGGACACGTGAAAAACTGTTTTTT. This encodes CAISAGPERTREKLFF.

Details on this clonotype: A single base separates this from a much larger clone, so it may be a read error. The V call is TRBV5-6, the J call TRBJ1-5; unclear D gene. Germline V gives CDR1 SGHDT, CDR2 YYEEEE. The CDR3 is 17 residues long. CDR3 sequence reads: CASSLLSTRGSKQPQHF. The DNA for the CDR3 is TGTGCCAGCAGCTTGCTTTCCACGCGGGGTAGCAAACAGCCCCAGCATTTT.

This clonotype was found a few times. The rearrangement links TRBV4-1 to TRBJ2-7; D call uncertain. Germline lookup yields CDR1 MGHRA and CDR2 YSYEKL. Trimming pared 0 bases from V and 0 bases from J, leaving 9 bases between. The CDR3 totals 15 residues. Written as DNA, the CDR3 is TGCGCCAGCAGCCAAGAGCGCAGGAGCTCCTACGAGCAGTACTTC. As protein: CASSQERRSSYEQYF.

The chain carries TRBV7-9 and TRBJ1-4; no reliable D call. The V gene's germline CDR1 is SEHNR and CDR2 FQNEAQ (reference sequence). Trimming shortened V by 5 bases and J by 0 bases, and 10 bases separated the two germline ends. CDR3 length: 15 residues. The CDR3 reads CASSKNSATNEKLFF. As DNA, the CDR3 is TGTGCCAGCAGCAAGAACAGTGCAACTAATGAAAAACTGTTTTTT.

The CDR3 DNA reads as TGTGCCAGCAGCTCGGGGACTAGCGGGAGTCTTTACAATGAGCAGTTCTTC. It specifies CASSSGTSGSLYNEQFF. The chain employs TRBV7-9 and TRBJ2-1; TRBD2 agrees at 14 bases. Germline V lookup: CDR1 SEHNR, CDR2 FQNEAQ (reference sequence). J lost 4 bases, V lost 4 bases, and 6 bases had no gene match. The CDR3 contains 17 residues.

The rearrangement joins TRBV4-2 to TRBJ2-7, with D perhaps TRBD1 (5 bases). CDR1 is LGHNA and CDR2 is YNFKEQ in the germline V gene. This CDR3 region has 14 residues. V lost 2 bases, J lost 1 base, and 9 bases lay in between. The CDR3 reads CASSQTDSSYEQYF. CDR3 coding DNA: TGTGCCAGCAGCCAAACCGACAGTTCCTACGAGCAGTACTTC.

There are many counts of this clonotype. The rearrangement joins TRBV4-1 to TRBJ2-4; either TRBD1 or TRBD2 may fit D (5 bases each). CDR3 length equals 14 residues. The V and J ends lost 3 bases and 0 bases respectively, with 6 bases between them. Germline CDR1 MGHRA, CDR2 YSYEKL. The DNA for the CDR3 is TGCGCCAGCAGCCAGGGGACAGCCAAAAACATTCAGTACTTC. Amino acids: CASSQGTAKNIQYF.